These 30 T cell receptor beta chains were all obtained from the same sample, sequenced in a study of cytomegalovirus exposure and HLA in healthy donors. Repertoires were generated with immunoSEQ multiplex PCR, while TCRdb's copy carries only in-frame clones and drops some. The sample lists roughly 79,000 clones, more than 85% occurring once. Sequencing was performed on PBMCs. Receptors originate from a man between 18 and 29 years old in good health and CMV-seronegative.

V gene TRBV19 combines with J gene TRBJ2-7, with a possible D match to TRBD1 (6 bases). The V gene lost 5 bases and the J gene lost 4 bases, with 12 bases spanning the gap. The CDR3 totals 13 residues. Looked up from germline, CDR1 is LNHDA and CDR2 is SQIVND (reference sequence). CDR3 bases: TGTGCCAGTAGTCTGGGGGCGTGGTACGAGCAGTACTTC. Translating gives CASSLGAWYEQYF. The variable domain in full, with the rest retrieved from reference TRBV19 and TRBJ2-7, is DGGITQSPKYLFRKEGQNVTLSCEQNLNHDAMYWYRQDPGQGLRLIYYSQIVNDFQKGDIAEGYSVSREKKESFPLTVTSAQKNPTAFYLCASSLGAWYEQYFGPGTRLTVT.

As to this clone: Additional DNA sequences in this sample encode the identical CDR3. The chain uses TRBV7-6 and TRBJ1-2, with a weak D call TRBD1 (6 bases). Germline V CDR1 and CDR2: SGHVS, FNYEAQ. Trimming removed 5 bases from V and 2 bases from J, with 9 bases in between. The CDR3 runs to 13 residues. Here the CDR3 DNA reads TGTGCCAGCAGCCCAGGACAGAACTATGGCTACACCTTC. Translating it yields CASSPGQNYGYTF.

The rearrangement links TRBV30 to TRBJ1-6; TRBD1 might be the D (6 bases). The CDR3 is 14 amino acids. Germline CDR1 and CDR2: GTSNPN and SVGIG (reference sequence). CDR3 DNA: TGTGGGACAGAGAGAGTGACGGTAAATTCACCCCTCCACTTT. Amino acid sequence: CGTERVTVNSPLHF.

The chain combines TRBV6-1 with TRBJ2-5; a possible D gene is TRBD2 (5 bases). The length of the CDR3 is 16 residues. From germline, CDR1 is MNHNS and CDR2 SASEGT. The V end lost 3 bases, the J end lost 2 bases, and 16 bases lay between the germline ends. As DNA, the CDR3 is TGTGCCAGCAGTGATGGTTGGTTCGACTATCAAGAGACCCAGTACTTC. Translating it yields CASSDGWFDYQETQYF.

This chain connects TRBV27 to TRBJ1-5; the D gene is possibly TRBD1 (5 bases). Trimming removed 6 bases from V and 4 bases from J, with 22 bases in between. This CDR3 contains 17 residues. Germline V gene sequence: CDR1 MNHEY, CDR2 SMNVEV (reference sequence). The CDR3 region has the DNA TGTGCCAGCAGCCGGACCGACTTAGGGGTTCGGAATCAGCCCCAGCATTTT. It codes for CASSRTDLGVRNQPQHF.

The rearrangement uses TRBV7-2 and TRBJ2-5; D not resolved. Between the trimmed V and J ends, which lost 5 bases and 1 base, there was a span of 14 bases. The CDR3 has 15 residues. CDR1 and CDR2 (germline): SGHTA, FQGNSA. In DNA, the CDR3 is TGTGCCAGCAGCCCTCTAGGAATGGGCCAAGAGACCCAGTACTTC. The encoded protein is CASSPLGMGQETQYF. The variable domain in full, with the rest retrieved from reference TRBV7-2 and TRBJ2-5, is GAGVSQSPSNKVTEKGKDVELRCDPISGHTALYWYRQSLGQGLEFLIYFQGNSAPDKSGLPSDRFSAERTGGSVSTLTIQRTQQEDSAVYLCASSPLGMGQETQYFGPGTRLLVL.

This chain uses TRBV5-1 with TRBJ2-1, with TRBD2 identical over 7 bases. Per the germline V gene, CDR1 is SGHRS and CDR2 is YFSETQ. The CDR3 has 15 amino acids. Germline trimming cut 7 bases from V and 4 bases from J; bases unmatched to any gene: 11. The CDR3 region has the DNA TGCGCCAGCCGCGAGCGGCGGGAGTCATACAATGAGCAGTTCTTC. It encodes CASRERRESYNEQFF.

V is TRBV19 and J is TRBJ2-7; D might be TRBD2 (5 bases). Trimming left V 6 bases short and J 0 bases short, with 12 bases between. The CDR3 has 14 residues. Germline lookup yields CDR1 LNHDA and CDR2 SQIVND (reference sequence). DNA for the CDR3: TGTGCCAGTAGCGCCGGGATACACTCCTACGAGCAGTACTTC. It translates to CASSAGIHSYEQYF.

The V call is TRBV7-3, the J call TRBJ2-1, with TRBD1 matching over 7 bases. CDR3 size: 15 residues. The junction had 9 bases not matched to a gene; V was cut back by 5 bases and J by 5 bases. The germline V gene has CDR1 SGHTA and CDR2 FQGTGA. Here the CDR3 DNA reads TGTGCCAGCAGCCGGACAGGCCTAACAAACAATGAGCAGTTCTTC. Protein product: CASSRTGLTNNEQFF.

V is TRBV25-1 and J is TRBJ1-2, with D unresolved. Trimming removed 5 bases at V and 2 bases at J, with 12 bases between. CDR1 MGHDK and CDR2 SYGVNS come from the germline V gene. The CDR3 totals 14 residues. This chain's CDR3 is CASSPLESNYGYTF. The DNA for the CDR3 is TGTGCCAGCAGTCCTTTGGAGAGCAACTATGGCTACACCTTC.

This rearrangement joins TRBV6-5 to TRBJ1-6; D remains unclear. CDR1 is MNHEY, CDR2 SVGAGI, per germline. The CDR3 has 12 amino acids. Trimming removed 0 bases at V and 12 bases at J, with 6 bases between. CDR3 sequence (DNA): TGTGCCAGCAGTTACTCGAGGTTACCCCTCCACTTT. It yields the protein CASSYSRLPLHF.

Here the CDR3 DNA reads TGTGCCAGCAGGGGCGGGGGCGCGGACACCGGGGAGCTGTTTTTT. Its translation is CASRGGGADTGELFF. V is TRBV11-3 and J is TRBJ2-2; TRBD2 is a possible D gene (7 bases). Per germline, CDR1 SGHNT and CDR2 YENEEA. This CDR3 has 15 amino acids. With 6 bases removed from V and 3 bases from J, the gap between germline ends came to 14 bases.

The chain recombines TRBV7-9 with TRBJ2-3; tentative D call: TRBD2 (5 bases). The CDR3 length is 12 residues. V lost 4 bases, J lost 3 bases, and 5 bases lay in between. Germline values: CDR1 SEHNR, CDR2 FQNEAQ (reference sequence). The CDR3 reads CASSSGTDTQYF. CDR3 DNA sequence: TGTGCCAGCAGCTCGGGGACAGATACGCAGTATTTT.

CDR3 coding DNA: TGTGCCAGCAGCTTGGCACCGGGACTAGGGTACAATGAGCAGTTCTTC. Translating it yields CASSLAPGLGYNEQFF. J is TRBJ2-1 and V is TRBV5-6; 8 nucleotides match TRBD2. The V segment lost 0 bases and the J segment 4 bases; nucleotides outside the gene matches: 6. Germline V gene data show CDR1 as SGHDT and CDR2 as YYEEEE. The CDR3 is 16 amino acids.

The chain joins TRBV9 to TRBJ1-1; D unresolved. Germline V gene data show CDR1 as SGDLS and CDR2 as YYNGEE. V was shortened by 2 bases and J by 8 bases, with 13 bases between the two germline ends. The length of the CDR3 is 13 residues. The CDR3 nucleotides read TGTGCCAGCAGCGTCATACCGGGAGCCGAAGCTTTCTTT. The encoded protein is CASSVIPGAEAFF.

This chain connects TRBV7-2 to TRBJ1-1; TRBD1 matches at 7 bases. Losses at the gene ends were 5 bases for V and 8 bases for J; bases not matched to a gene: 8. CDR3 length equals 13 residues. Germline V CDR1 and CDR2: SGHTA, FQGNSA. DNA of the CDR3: TGTGCCAGCAGCGCCCGCCGGGACAGAGAAGCTTTCTTT. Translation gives CASSARRDREAFF.

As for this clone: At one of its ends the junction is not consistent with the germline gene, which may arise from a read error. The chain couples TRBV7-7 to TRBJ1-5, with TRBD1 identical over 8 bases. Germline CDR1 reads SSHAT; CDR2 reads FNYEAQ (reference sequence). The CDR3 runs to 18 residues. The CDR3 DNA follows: TGTGCTAGCAGCTACCCCCCCGGACAGGGAGGCGGGCATCAGCCCCAGCATTTT. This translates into CASSYPPGQGGGHQPQHF. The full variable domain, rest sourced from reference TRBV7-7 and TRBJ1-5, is GAGVSQSPRYKVTKRGQDVTLRCDPISSHATLYWYQQALGQGPEFLTYFNYEAQPDKSGLPSDRFSAERPEGSISTLTIQRTEQRDSAMYRCASSYPPGQGGGHQPQHFGDGTRLSIL.

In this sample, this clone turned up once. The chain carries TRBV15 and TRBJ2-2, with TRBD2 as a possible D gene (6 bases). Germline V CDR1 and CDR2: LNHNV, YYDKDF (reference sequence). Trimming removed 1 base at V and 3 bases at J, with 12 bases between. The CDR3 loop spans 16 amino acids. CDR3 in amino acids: CATSRVPASDTGELFF. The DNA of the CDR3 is TGTGCCACCAGCAGAGTACCGGCTAGCGACACCGGGGAGCTGTTTTTT. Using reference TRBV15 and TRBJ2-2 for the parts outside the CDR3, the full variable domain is DAMVIQNPRYQVTQFGKPVTLSCSQTLNHNVMYWYQQKSSQAPKLLFHYYDKDFNNEADTPDNFQSRRPNTSFCFLDIRSPGLGDTAMYLCATSRVPASDTGELFFGEGSRLTVL.

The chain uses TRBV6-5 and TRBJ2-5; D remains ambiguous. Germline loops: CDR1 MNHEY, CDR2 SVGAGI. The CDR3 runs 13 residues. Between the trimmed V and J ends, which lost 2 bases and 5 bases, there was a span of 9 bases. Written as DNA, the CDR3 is TGTGCCAGCAGTTACATTGATCGGGAGACCCAGTACTTC. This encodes CASSYIDRETQYF.

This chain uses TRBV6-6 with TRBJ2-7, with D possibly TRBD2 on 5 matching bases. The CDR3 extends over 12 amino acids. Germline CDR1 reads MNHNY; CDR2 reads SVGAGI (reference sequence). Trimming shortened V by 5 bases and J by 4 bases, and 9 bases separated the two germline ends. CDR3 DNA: TGTGCCAGCAGTCTTGGGAGATACGAGCAGTACTTC. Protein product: CASSLGRYEQYF.

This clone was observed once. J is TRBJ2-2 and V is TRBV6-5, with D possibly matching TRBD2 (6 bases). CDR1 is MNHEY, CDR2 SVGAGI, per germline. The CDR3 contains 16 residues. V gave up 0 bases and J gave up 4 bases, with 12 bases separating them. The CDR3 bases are TGTGCCAGCAGTTACTCGGAGGGGCTTATCACCGGGGAGCTGTTTTTT. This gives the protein CASSYSEGLITGELFF.

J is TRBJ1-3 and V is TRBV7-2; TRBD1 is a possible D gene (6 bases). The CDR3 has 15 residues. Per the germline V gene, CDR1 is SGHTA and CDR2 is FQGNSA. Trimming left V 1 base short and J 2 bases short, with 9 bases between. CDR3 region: CASSLEAGAGNTIYF. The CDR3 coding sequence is TGTGCCAGCAGCTTAGAGGCAGGGGCTGGAAACACCATATATTTT.

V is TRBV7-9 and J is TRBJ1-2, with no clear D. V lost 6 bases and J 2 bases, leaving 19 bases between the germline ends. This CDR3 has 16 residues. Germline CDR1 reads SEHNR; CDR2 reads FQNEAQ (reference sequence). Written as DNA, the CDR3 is TGTGCCAGCAGACTAAACCGTATGGAGGACAACTATGGCTACACCTTC. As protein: CASRLNRMEDNYGYTF.

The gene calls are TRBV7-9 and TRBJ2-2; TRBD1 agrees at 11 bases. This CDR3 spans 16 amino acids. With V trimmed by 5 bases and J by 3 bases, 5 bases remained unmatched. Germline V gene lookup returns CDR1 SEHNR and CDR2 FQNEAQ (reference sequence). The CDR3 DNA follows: TGTGCCAGCAGCGGGAGGGACAGGGGGTACACCGGGGAGCTGTTTTTT. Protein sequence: CASSGRDRGYTGELFF.

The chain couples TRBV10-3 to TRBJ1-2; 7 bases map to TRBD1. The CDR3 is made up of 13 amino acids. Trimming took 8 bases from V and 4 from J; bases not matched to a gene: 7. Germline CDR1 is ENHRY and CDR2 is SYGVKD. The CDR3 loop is CAIGAGTVYGYTF. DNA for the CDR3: TGTGCCATCGGGGCCGGGACAGTCTATGGCTACACCTTC.

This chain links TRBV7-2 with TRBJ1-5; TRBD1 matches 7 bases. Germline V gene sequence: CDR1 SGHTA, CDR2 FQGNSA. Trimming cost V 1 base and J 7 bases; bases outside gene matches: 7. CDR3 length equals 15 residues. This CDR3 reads CASSLVLTGVQPQHF. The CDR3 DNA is TGTGCCAGCAGCTTAGTTCTTACAGGGGTCCAGCCCCAGCATTTT.

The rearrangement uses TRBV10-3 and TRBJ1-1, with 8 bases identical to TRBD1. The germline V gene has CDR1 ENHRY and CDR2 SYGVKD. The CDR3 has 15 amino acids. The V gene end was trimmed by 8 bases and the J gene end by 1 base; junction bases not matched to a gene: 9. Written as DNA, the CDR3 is TGTGCCATCGGAAGATCGGGACAGGCGAACACTGAAGCTTTCTTT. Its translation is CAIGRSGQANTEAFF.

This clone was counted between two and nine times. CDR3 in DNA: TGTGCCAGCAGCCCCGCGGGACAGGAAAACTACGAGCAGTACTTC. Translated, it gives CASSPAGQENYEQYF. The rearrangement links TRBV4-2 to TRBJ2-7, with 8 bases matching TRBD1. Germline trimming cut 4 bases from V and 3 bases from J; bases unmatched to any gene: 8. This CDR3 has 15 amino acids. Germline CDR1 and CDR2: LGHNA and YNFKEQ.

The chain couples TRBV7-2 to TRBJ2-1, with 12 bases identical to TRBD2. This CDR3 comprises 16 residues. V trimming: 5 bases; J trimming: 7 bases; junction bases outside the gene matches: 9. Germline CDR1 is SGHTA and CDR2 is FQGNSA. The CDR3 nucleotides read TGTGCCAGCAGCCTCTGGACTAGCGGGGAGGTAAATGAGCAGTTCTTC. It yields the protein CASSLWTSGEVNEQFF. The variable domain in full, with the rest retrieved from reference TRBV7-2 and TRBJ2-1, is GAGVSQSPSNKVTEKGKDVELRCDPISGHTALYWYRQSLGQGLEFLIYFQGNSAPDKSGLPSDRFSAERTGGSVSTLTIQRTQQEDSAVYLCASSLWTSGEVNEQFFGPGTRLTVL.

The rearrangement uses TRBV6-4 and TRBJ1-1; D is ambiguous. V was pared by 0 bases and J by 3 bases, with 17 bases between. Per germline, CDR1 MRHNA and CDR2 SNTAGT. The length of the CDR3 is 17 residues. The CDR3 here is CASSDSFPRRGDTEAFF. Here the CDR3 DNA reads TGTGCCAGCAGTGACTCCTTTCCTCGGCGGGGTGACACTGAAGCTTTCTTT.